This T cell receptor beta chain is drawn from a study of shared clonotypes between healthy human individuals. Study-wide findings and caveats: Relative to memory subsets, naive subsets generally showed larger estimated richness. Rarefaction revealed incomplete sorted-subset sequencing despite large depth.

With respect to this clone: Its antigen is not identified. The sample has other DNA sequences that encode this CDR3 too.

TCRdb's copy holds only in-frame clones and misses some; the assay was immunoSEQ multiplex PCR. The data show about 2 million clones, less than 95% seen once. Cells designated naive CD8 were CD45RO-negative and were positively selected for CCR7, with terminally differentiated effector memory CD45RA+ cells excluded. All the donors were Caucasian adults who lived in Nashville, Tennessee. Trimming stripped 2 bases from V and 6 bases from J, with 7 bases between. This CDR3 comprises 13 residues. Germline CDR1 LNHDA, CDR2 SQIVND (reference sequence). The sequenced material came from naive CD8+ T cells sorted from blood. This chain joins TRBV19 and TRBJ2-2, with D unresolved. The sequence derives from a man between 18 and 35 years old in good health. The CDR3 coding sequence is TGTGCCAGTAGTATAAGTGGCTCCGGGGAGCTGTTTTTT. It codes for CASSISGSGELFF.